This T cell receptor (beta chain) was observed in a study of blood T cell repertoires in COVID-19. There are 15 residues in the CDR3. Per germline, CDR1 SGDLS and CDR2 YYNGEE. The J segment lost 4 bases and the V segment lost 4 bases, leaving 7 bases of the junction unmatched. Study members were between about 18 and 100 years old and lived in 20 to 25 US regions. Assay used: immunoSEQ multiplex PCR; TCRdb lists only in-frame clones, some missing. The data contain about 460,000 clones, 70% to 90% of them singletons. The rearrangement joins TRBV9 to TRBJ2-3, with 9 bases aligning to TRBD2. The sequencing input was PBMCs or T cells enriched from blood (not recorded which). This sequence originates from a woman in her sixties who had recovered from COVID-19. The CDR3 loop reads CASSPQGGGADTQYF. In nucleotides, the CDR3 is TGTGCCAGCAGCCCCCAGGGCGGGGGGGCAGATACGCAGTATTTT.